This record looks at one T cell receptor beta chain sequence and its context. The antigen is unknown. Amplified material comprised TCR beta CDR3 regions derived from RNA transcripts. In the first round, RT-PCR was carried out with HTBI primers, and a multiplex PCR formed the second round. TCRdb reprocessed the multiplex PCR reads with MiXCR, giving one entry per CDR3 protein. The sample carries approximately 210,000 distinct CDR3 sequences, over 25% recorded once. The CDR3 loop spans 16 amino acids. Germline-derived CDR1 and CDR2 are MNHNS and SASEGT. J was trimmed by 3 bases and V by 6 bases; bases with no gene match: 10. This entry is derived from a study of Graves' ophthalmopathy and Graves' hyperthyroidism. Study results and limitations: Also, most clonotypes expanded in the thyroid above 0.001 frequency appeared in blood.

This receptor was taken from a man in his fifties with Graves' ophthalmopathy. The chain couples TRBV6-1 to TRBJ2-5; 10 nucleotides line up with TRBD1. Sequenced material: peripheral blood. CDR3 in amino acids: CASRAGTGVGEETQYF. The CDR3 region has the DNA TGTGCCAGCAGGGCCGGGACAGGGGTCGGTGAAGAGACCCAGTACTTC.